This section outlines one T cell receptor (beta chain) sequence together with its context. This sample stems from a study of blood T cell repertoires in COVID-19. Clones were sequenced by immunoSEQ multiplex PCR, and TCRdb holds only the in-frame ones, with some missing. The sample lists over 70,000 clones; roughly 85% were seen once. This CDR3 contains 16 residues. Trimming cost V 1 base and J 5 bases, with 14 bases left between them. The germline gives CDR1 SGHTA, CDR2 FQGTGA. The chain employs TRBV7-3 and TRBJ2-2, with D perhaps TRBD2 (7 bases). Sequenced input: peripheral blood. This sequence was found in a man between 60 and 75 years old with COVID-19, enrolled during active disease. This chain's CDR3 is CASSLSGGGFTGELFF. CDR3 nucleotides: TGTGCCAGCAGCTTAAGTGGCGGGGGCTTTACCGGGGAGCTGTTTTTT.